This T cell receptor beta chain is from a study of T cells in Graves' hyperthyroidism and ophthalmopathy. About the research overall: Before treatment of any kind, peripheral blood was taken at initial diagnosis.

Participants, patients aged 18 to 65, had newly diagnosed hyperthyroidism with a duration under 2 months. General study findings and limits: The model foresaw ophthalmopathy a median 6.5 months prior to onset.

It was RNA transcripts that yielded the amplified TCR beta CDR3 regions. The HTBI set primed first-round TCR CDR3 RT-PCR. TCRdb re-derived calls from the multiplex PCR reads in MiXCR, one entry per CDR3 protein. The sample lists 250,000 to 300,000 distinct CDR3 sequences, about 14% occurring once. This clonotype was detected many times. Its target is unknown. Sequenced input: blood. This receptor was identified in a woman between 40 and 55 years old with Graves' hyperthyroidism that later progressed to Graves' ophthalmopathy.

CDR3 nucleotide sequence: TGTGCCACCAGCAGCCCCCCAGACCGTTACACTGAAGCTTTCTTT. Translation: CATSSPPDRYTEAFF. The V gene is TRBV15, the J gene TRBJ1-1; no clear D gene. The CDR3 is made up of 15 amino acids. CDR1 is LNHNV and CDR2 is YYDKDF in the germline V gene (reference sequence). V was clipped by 3 bases and J by 3 bases, with 14 bases between them.